What follows are 15 T cell receptor beta chains derived from one specimen sequenced in a study of T cell responses to AZD1222 COVID-19 vaccine. Only in-frame clones appear in the TCRdb table, and some are missing; sequencing was by immunoSEQ multiplex PCR. The profile shows 65,000 to 85,000 clones, roughly 90% of them singletons. Sequenced here: peripheral blood, sampled on day 0 of AZD1222 vaccination. All receptors derive from an adult in good health.

This clone was seen once. The rearrangement joins TRBV7-2 to TRBJ1-1, with D unclear. With 2 bases removed from V and 7 bases from J, the gap between germline ends came to 11 bases. The CDR3 consists of 13 residues. The germline CDR1 and CDR2 sequences are SGHTA and FQGNSA. The CDR3: CASSLSGGREAFF. CDR3 nucleotide sequence: TGTGCCAGCAGCTTATCGGGCGGTCGTGAAGCTTTCTTT.

V usage is TRBV6-2 or TRBV6-3 and J usage is TRBJ1-4; no reliable D call. The CDR3 is 15 amino acids. Germline V gene data show CDR1 as MNHEY and CDR2 as SVGEGT. Trimming removed 2 bases from V and 7 bases from J, with 14 bases in between. The CDR3 protein is CASSYAALNREKLFF. CDR3 nucleotide sequence: TGTGCCAGCAGTTACGCCGCATTGAACCGTGAAAAACTGTTTTTT.

The chain combines TRBV28 with TRBJ2-1, with a weak D call TRBD1 (6 bases). The CDR3 is 16 residues long. Per the germline V gene, CDR1 is MDHEN and CDR2 is SYDVKM. Deletions cut 6 bases from V and 3 bases from J, with 18 bases between. This chain's CDR3 is CASRKSRQGYYNEQFF. CDR3 DNA: TGTGCCAGCAGAAAATCCCGGCAGGGGTACTACAATGAGCAGTTCTTC.

This clone was detected only a few times. The V gene is TRBV28, the J gene TRBJ1-2; D unclear. Per the germline V gene, CDR1 is MDHEN and CDR2 is SYDVKM. This CDR3 spans 13 amino acids. Trimming left V 7 bases short and J 8 bases short, with 17 bases between. In DNA, the CDR3 is TGTGCCAGCACCCCGAGGCCATCCTACGGCTACACCTTC. It translates to CASTPRPSYGYTF.

The DNA of the CDR3 is TGTGCCAGCAGCGTAGGAGCGGACGTAGGGGAGCTGTTTTTT. Translation gives CASSVGADVGELFF. The chain employs TRBV9 and TRBJ2-2, with D possibly matching TRBD2 (5 bases). This CDR3 spans 14 amino acids. The V end was cut by 0 bases, the J end by 8 bases, with 11 bases between. The germline gives CDR1 SGDLS, CDR2 YYNGEE.

The J gene is TRBJ1-2, the V gene TRBV6-5, with D possibly being TRBD1 (5 bases). The CDR3 totals 12 residues. Germline V gives CDR1 MNHEY, CDR2 SVGAGI. Trimming removed 9 bases at V and 7 bases at J, with 15 bases between. CDR3 in DNA: TGTGCCAGTTGGAAGGGGCAAGGTGGCTACACCTTC. This codes for CASWKGQGGYTF.

In DNA form, the CDR3 reads TGTGCCAGCAGCCCCACGGGGGACTATGGCTACACCTTC. Protein sequence: CASSPTGDYGYTF. The chain carries TRBV3-1 (or the pseudogene TRBV3-2) and TRBJ1-2; TRBD1 is a possible D gene (5 bases). Germline CDR1 LGHDT, CDR2 YNNKEL (reference sequence). V gave up 4 bases and J gave up 3 bases, with 9 bases separating them. CDR3 length equals 13 residues.

J is TRBJ1-1 and V is TRBV5-5; TRBD1 agrees at 9 bases. V lost 4 bases and J lost 7; bases outside the gene matches: 8. This CDR3 spans 14 amino acids. CDR1 is SGHKS and CDR2 is YYEKEE in the germline V gene (reference sequence). The CDR3 DNA reads as TGTGCCAGCAGCCCAATGACAGGGGGAAATGAAGCTTTCTTT. It translates to CASSPMTGGNEAFF.

This clone has only one observation. V is TRBV5-6 and J is TRBJ1-4; TRBD1 aligns across 9 bases. This CDR3 contains 14 residues. V was clipped by 3 bases and J by 8 bases; unmatched bases: 5. Germline V gene data show CDR1 as SGHDT and CDR2 as YYEEEE. The CDR3, as DNA: TGTGCCAGCAGCTCGGGACAGGGTGGCGAAAAACTGTTTTTT. Protein: CASSSGQGGEKLFF.

The chain combines TRBV28 with TRBJ1-6; D unclear. CDR3 length: 15 amino acids. Trimming took off 7 bases at V and 5 bases at J, with 15 bases between the two ends. Germline V CDR1 and CDR2: MDHEN, SYDVKM. In nucleotides, the CDR3 is TGTGCCAGCACCTTGCCGGGAACAAATAATTCACCCCTCCACTTT. This sequence encodes CASTLPGTNNSPLHF.

This clone turned up a few times. The chain recombines TRBV5-5 with TRBJ2-5; TRBD2 matches at 8 bases. Germline V CDR1 and CDR2: SGHKS, YYEKEE (reference sequence). J gave up 4 bases and V 4 bases, and 12 bases lay outside the gene matches. The CDR3 spans 16 residues. CDR3 bases: TGTGCCAGCAGCCCATATAGCGGGGACCCTCGAGAGACCCAGTACTTC. Translation gives CASSPYSGDPRETQYF.

The chain uses TRBV10-3 and TRBJ1-2; D is uncertain. Trimming pared 3 bases from V and 6 bases from J, leaving 8 bases between. The CDR3 is made up of 12 amino acids. CDR1 and CDR2 from the germline V gene are ENHRY and SYGVKD. The CDR3 bases are TGTGCCATCAGTGAATCAGAAGATGGCTACACCTTC. Translating gives CAISESEDGYTF.

The chain combines TRBV5-1 with TRBJ2-7, with 11 bases fitting TRBD2. The CDR3 sequence is 18 residues long. Germline V gives CDR1 SGHRS, CDR2 YFSETQ. With V trimmed by 0 bases and J by 3 bases, 11 bases remained unmatched. This CDR3 is CASSLAETSGDIRYEQYV. The DNA for the CDR3 is TGCGCCAGCAGCTTGGCGGAGACTAGCGGGGACATCCGCTACGAGCAGTACGTC.

The chain recombines TRBV11-3 with TRBJ2-1, with TRBD2 matching 8 bases. CDR1 is SGHNT, CDR2 YENEEA, per germline. The CDR3 is 14 residues long. Trimming took 5 bases from V and 5 from J; bases not matched to a gene: 5. CDR3 region: CASSPGTSNNEQFF. The CDR3 coding sequence is TGTGCCAGCAGCCCTGGGACTAGTAACAATGAGCAGTTCTTC.

The chain has TRBV10-1 and TRBJ1-3; D might be TRBD1 (6 bases). Trimming left V 0 bases short and J 3 bases short, with 9 bases between. The CDR3 loop spans 15 amino acids. Germline CDR1 WNHNN, CDR2 SYGVQD (reference sequence). This CDR3 reads CASSESSGDGNTIYF. CDR3 DNA sequence: TGCGCCAGCAGTGAGTCGTCAGGGGATGGAAACACCATATATTTT.